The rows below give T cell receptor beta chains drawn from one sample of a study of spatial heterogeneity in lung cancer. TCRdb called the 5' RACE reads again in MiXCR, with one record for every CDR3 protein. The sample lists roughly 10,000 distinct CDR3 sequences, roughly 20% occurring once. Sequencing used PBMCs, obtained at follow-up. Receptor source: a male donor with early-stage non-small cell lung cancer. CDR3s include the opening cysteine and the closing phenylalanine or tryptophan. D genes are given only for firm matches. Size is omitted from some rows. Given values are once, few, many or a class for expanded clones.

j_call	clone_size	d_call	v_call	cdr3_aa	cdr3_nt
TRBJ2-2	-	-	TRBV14	CASSRDSDTGELFF	TGTGCCAGCAGCCGGGACTCGGACACCGGGGAGCTGTTTTTT
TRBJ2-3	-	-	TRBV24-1	CATSEGGGKTDTQYF	TGTGCCACCAGTGAAGGGGGCGGGAAAACAGATACGCAGTATTTT
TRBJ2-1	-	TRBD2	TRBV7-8	CASSLVVGLAGNNEQFF	TGTGCCAGCAGCTTAGTAGTAGGGCTAGCGGGAAACAATGAGCAGTTCTTC
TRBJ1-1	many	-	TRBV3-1	CASSLGGMNTEAFF	TGTGCCAGCAGTTTAGGGGGAATGAACACTGAAGCTTTCTTT
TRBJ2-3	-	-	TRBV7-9	CASSLVGTDTQYF	TGTGCCAGCAGCTTAGTGGGCACAGATACGCAGTATTTT
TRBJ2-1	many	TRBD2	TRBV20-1	CSARDASGSAVNEQFF	TGCAGTGCTAGAGATGCTAGCGGGAGTGCAGTCAATGAGCAGTTCTTC
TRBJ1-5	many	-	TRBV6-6	CASTLGSRGSGNQPQHF	TGTGCCAGCACCCTAGGGAGCAGGGGTAGTGGAAATCAGCCCCAGCATTTT
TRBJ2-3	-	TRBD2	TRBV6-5	CATSRSGVSTDTQYF	TGTGCCACCTCCCGGAGCGGGGTGAGCACAGATACGCAGTATTTT
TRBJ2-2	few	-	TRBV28	CASSLAGPGELFF	TGTGCCAGCAGTTTGGCTGGGCCCGGGGAGCTGTTTTTT
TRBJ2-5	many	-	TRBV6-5	CASSPFWGVETQYF	TGTGCCAGCAGCCCCTTTTGGGGGGTAGAGACCCAGTACTTC
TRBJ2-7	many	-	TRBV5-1	CATSRSEWGYEQYF	TGCGCCACCTCGAGGTCTGAGTGGGGCTACGAGCAGTACTTC
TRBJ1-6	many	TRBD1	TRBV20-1	CSARGQGGTPLHF	TGCAGTGCTCGGGGACAGGGGGGGACACCCCTCCACTTT
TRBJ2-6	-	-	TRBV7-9	CASSLGIRRTSGANVLTF	TGTGCCAGCAGCTTAGGGATCCGAAGGACCTCTGGGGCCAACGTCCTGACTTTC
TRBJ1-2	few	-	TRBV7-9	CTSRRGPIGRTGRGYTF	TGTACCAGCAGACGGGGACCAATAGGACGGACGGGCCGTGGCTACACCTTC
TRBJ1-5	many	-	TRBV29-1	CSVAGARNQPQHF	TGCAGCGTTGCAGGGGCCCGCAATCAGCCCCAGCATTTT
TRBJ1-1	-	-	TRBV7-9	CAGGYRNTEAFF	TGTGCCGGAGGATACAGGAACACTGAAGCTTTCTTT
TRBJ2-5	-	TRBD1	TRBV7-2	CASSLTFPGQSFQETQYF	TGTGCCAGCAGCTTAACTTTTCCGGGACAGTCGTTCCAAGAGACCCAGTACTTC
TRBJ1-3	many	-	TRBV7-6	CASSLEVRGNTIYF	TGTGCCAGCAGCTTAGAAGTGCGGGGAAACACCATATATTTT
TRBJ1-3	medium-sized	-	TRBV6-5	CASSYSKDLRRAGNTIYF	TGTGCCAGCAGTTACTCGAAGGATCTCCGAAGGGCTGGAAACACCATATATTTT
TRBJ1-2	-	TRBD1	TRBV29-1	CSALRGRDGYTF	TGCAGCGCTCTCAGGGGGCGGGACGGCTACACCTTC
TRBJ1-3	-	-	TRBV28	CASSDGLYSGNTIYF	TGTGCCAGCAGTGACGGACTGTACTCTGGAAACACCATATATTTT
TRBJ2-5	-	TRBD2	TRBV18	CASSQRGLLETQYF	TGTGCCAGCTCGCAGCGGGGACTCTTGGAGACCCAGTACTTC
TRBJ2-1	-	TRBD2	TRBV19	CASSILGTSGANNEQFF	TGTGCCAGTAGTATCCTCGGGACTAGCGGAGCCAACAATGAGCAGTTCTTC
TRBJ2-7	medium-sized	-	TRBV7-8	CASSFSRGFSYEQYF	TGTGCCAGCAGCTTCAGCAGGGGTTTCTCCTACGAGCAGTACTTC
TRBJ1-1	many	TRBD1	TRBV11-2	CASSTSRDRGRAFF	TGTGCCAGCAGCACATCCCGGGACAGGGGGAGGGCTTTCTTT
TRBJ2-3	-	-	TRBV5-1	CASSRTALVGDTQYF	TGCGCCAGCAGCCGGACGGCCCTTGTGGGAGATACGCAGTATTTT
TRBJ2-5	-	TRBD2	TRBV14	CASSQLKWGGKETQYF	TGTGCCAGCAGCCAACTTAAGTGGGGAGGGAAAGAGACCCAGTACTTC
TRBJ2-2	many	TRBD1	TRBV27	CASSFGLRTGSSTGELFF	TGTGCCAGCAGCTTTGGGTTGAGGACAGGTTCTTCCACCGGGGAGCTGTTTTTT